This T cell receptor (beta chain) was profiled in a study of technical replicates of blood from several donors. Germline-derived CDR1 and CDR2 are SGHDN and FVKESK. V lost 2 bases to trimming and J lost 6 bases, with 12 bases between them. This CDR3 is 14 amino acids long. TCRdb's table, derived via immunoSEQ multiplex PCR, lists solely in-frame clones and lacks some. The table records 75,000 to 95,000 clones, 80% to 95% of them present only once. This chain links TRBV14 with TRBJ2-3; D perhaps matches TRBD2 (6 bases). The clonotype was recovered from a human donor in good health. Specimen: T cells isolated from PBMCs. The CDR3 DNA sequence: TGTGCCAGCAGCCAATTGGCGGGGAGGGATACGCAGTATTTT. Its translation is CASSQLAGRDTQYF.